These 29 T cell receptor beta chains originate from one sample sequenced in a study of cytomegalovirus exposure and HLA in healthy donors. TCRdb's copy holds only in-frame clones and misses some; the assay was immunoSEQ multiplex PCR. The data contain about 110,000 clones, over 75% of them singletons. The sample was PBMCs. The receptors originated from a young woman in good health and CMV-seronegative.

The chain uses TRBV7-8 and TRBJ2-3, with 14 nucleotides matching TRBD2. Per germline, CDR1 SGHVS and CDR2 FQNEAQ. The CDR3 contains 15 residues. Trimming at V came to 5 bases and at J to 4 bases, leaving 2 bases not matched to a gene. For the CDR3, the DNA is TGTGCCAGCAGCGCGACTAGCGGGGGGGCAGATACGCAGTATTTT. This gives the protein CASSATSGGADTQYF.

The chain uses TRBV7-2 and TRBJ2-1, with 10 bases lining up with TRBD1. Germline CDR1 is SGHTA and CDR2 is FQGNSA. V shed 3 bases and J 15 bases; nucleotides not matched to a gene: 14. The CDR3 runs to 15 residues. The CDR3 DNA reads as TGTGCCAGCAGCTTCAGAGGGACAGGGGATAACAATCGGTTCTTC. This codes for CASSFRGTGDNNRFF.

This clone was found a few times. The gene calls are TRBV2 and TRBJ1-2, with no clear D. The CDR3 loop spans 9 amino acids. Germline loops: CDR1 SNHLY, CDR2 FYNNEI. V dropped 8 bases and J dropped 8 bases, with 6 bases sitting between them. The CDR3: CASSEGYTF. The CDR3 DNA reads TGTGCCAGCTCGGAGGGCTACACCTTC.

The chain uses TRBV19 and TRBJ1-5; D is perhaps TRBD1 (6 bases). Germline loops: CDR1 LNHDA, CDR2 SQIVND (reference sequence). Trimming stripped 3 bases from V and 5 bases from J, with 14 bases between. The CDR3 spans 15 residues. The CDR3 is CASSISGGGHQPQHF. In nucleotides, the CDR3 is TGTGCCAGTAGTATTTCGGGGGGCGGTCATCAGCCCCAGCATTTT.

This clone showed up just a few times. The chain combines TRBV7-2 with TRBJ2-1; a possible D gene is TRBD1 (5 bases). The CDR3 contains 15 residues. The V end was cut by 5 bases, the J end by 8 bases, with 19 bases between. CDR1 SGHTA and CDR2 FQGNSA come from the germline V gene. In DNA, the CDR3 is TGTGCCAGCAGCCTTACTGGGGCCGTGTCTTATGAGCAGTTCTTC. Its protein is CASSLTGAVSYEQFF.

This clone appeared a few times. The V and J genes are TRBV4-1 and TRBJ1-5; tentative D call: TRBD1 (5 bases). The CDR3 is made up of 15 amino acids. Trimming pared 4 bases from V and 2 bases from J, leaving 12 bases between. Germline V gene data show CDR1 as MGHRA and CDR2 as YSYEKL. CDR3 residues: CASSPQGGGNQPQHF. The CDR3 region has the DNA TGCGCCAGCAGCCCTCAGGGAGGGGGCAATCAGCCCCAGCATTTT.

The gene calls are TRBV5-1 and TRBJ2-2; tentatively, D is TRBD2 (6 bases). CDR1 is SGHRS and CDR2 is YFSETQ in the germline V gene. This CDR3 is built from 13 residues. V lost 2 bases to trimming and J lost 7 bases, with 9 bases between them. CDR3 coding DNA: TGCGCCAGCAGCTTCGGGGGAGGCGGGGAGCTGTTTTTT. This translates into CASSFGGGGELFF.

The table lists this clone with a count of one. The chain uses TRBV7-9 and TRBJ1-6, with D unclear. Germline V CDR1 and CDR2: SEHNR, FQNEAQ (reference sequence). V was cut by 4 bases and J by 5 bases, with 15 bases left in between. There are 16 residues in the CDR3. This chain's CDR3 is CASSSARQEDNSPLHF. CDR3 coding DNA: TGTGCCAGCAGCTCTGCACGGCAGGAGGATAATTCACCCCTCCACTTT.

This rearrangement joins TRBV2 to TRBJ1-6, with TRBD1 identical over 7 bases. The CDR3 length is 13 residues. V trimming: 4 bases; J trimming: 9 bases; junction bases outside the gene matches: 3. Germline CDR1 is SNHLY and CDR2 is FYNNEI. The CDR3 sequence is CASSATGSSPLHF. In DNA, the CDR3 is TGTGCCAGCAGTGCGACAGGGAGTTCACCCCTCCACTTT.

The chain uses TRBV27 and TRBJ1-1, with TRBD1 identical over 7 bases. Per germline, CDR1 MNHEY and CDR2 SMNVEV (reference sequence). This CDR3 comprises 16 residues. Trimming at V came to 5 bases and at J to 0 bases, leaving 9 bases not matched to a gene. In DNA form, the CDR3 reads TGTGCCAGCAGTCAAGACAGGGAGAGGTTGAACACTGAAGCTTTCTTT. It codes for CASSQDRERLNTEAFF.

The CDR3 coding sequence is TGTGCTAGTGGTTTGGTACAAGGACAGGGGGGTAGGCAAGAGACCCAGTACTTC. This encodes CASGLVQGQGGRQETQYF. V usage is TRBV12-5 and J usage is TRBJ2-5; 10 bases align to TRBD1. The trim removed 0 bases at V and 2 bases at J, leaving 9 bases unmatched. Germline CDR1 LGHNT, CDR2 FRNRAP. The CDR3 runs to 18 residues.

The rearrangement uses TRBV18 and TRBJ1-6; D not certain. CDR3 length equals 13 residues. The germline V gene has CDR1 KGHSH and CDR2 LQKENI. The ends were cut back, 3 bases at V and 8 bases at J, with 8 bases in the middle. CDR3 sequence (DNA): TGTGCCAGCTCACCGAAATCGGATTCACCCCTCCACTTT. It specifies CASSPKSDSPLHF. Using reference TRBV18 and TRBJ1-6 for the parts outside the CDR3, the full variable domain is NAGVMQNPRHLVRRRGQEARLRCSPMKGHSHVYWYRQLPEEGLKFMVYLQKENIIDESGMPKERFSAEFPKEGPSILRIQQVVRGDSAAYFCASSPKSDSPLHFGNGTRLTVT.

The chain carries TRBV29-1 and TRBJ1-1, with a weak D call TRBD1 (5 bases). Between the trimmed V and J ends, which lost 7 bases and 4 bases, there was a span of 7 bases. CDR3 length: 10 residues. The germline gives CDR1 SQVTM, CDR2 ANQGSEA. The CDR3 bases are TGCAGCGCGGGGGGCACTGAAGCTTTCTTT. Translated: CSAGGTEAFF.

The chain carries TRBV2 and TRBJ2-7; D is possibly TRBD1 (6 bases). Germline V gives CDR1 SNHLY, CDR2 FYNNEI. Trimming cost V 5 bases and J 2 bases, with 13 bases left between them. The CDR3 covers 14 residues. CDR3 protein: CASSLAGDTYEQYF. DNA of the CDR3: TGTGCCAGCAGTCTGGCAGGGGACACCTACGAGCAGTACTTC.

The chain is built from TRBV14 and TRBJ1-2; 7 bases align to TRBD1. Trimming took 5 bases from V and 8 from J; bases not matched to a gene: 8. The CDR3 is 13 amino acids. Germline CDR1 reads SGHDN; CDR2 reads FVKESK. This chain's CDR3 is CASSYRTGSGYTF. The CDR3 DNA follows: TGTGCCAGCAGCTACCGGACAGGATCGGGCTACACCTTC.

This chain connects TRBV27 to TRBJ2-2, with D tentatively TRBD1 (5 bases). V shed 2 bases and J shed 4 bases, with 23 bases lying between them. Germline values: CDR1 MNHEY, CDR2 SMNVEV (reference sequence). The CDR3 spans 19 residues. The CDR3 region has the DNA TGTGCCAGCAGTTTAAGCCTTCGTGCAGGGAAGTCGAGCACCGGGGAGCTGTTTTTT. It translates to CASSLSLRAGKSSTGELFF.

This clone has just one count. The rearrangement uses TRBV5-4 and TRBJ2-5; the match to TRBD1 covers 11 bases. The V and J ends lost 4 bases and 4 bases, in that order; junction bases with no gene match: 6. Germline V lookup: CDR1 SGHNT, CDR2 YYREEE (reference sequence). The CDR3 length is 15 residues. In nucleotides, the CDR3 is TGTGCCAGCAGCCCCGGGACAGGGGGTGGAGAGACCCAGTACTTC. Its translation is CASSPGTGGGETQYF.

This chain connects TRBV11-2 to TRBJ2-3, with 10 bases lining up with TRBD1. V dropped 5 bases and J dropped 0; count of bases not matched to a gene: 11. The germline gives CDR1 SGHAT, CDR2 FQNNGV. The CDR3 has 18 amino acids. CDR3 sequence: CASSPGTGVRFSTDTQYF. The CDR3 DNA follows: TGTGCCAGCAGCCCCGGGACAGGGGTCCGATTTAGCACAGATACGCAGTATTTT.

This clone was detected once. The chain employs TRBV29-1 and TRBJ2-1, with 8 bases identical to TRBD2. CDR3 length equals 15 residues. With V trimmed by 1 base and J by 5 bases, 7 bases remained unmatched. Germline assignment: CDR1 SQVTM and CDR2 ANQGSEA. The CDR3 is CSVEGVSGADNEQFF. In DNA, the CDR3 is TGCAGCGTTGAAGGGGTTAGCGGGGCCGACAATGAGCAGTTCTTC.

V gene TRBV9 combines with J gene TRBJ2-2; TRBD1 agrees at 7 bases. The CDR3 consists of 16 residues. The trim removed 5 bases at V and 4 bases at J, leaving 11 bases unmatched. CDR1 and CDR2 from the germline V gene are SGDLS and YYNGEE. CDR3 residues: CASSGGTGASTGELFF. The CDR3 bases are TGTGCCAGCAGTGGAGGCACAGGGGCTAGCACCGGGGAGCTGTTTTTT.

The chain combines TRBV7-9 with TRBJ2-7; D not resolved. V gave up 6 bases and J gave up 6 bases, with 12 bases separating them. The CDR3 spans 12 residues. Looked up from germline, CDR1 is SEHNR and CDR2 is FQNEAQ (reference sequence). The DNA of the CDR3 is TGTGCCAGCAGTTGCTATTTGGTCGAGCAGTACTTC. It codes for CASSCYLVEQYF.

This chain joins TRBV5-4 and TRBJ2-7, with 9 bases that match TRBD1. V shed 2 bases and J 5 bases; nucleotides not matched to a gene: 8. Germline V gives CDR1 SGHNT, CDR2 YYREEE (reference sequence). The CDR3 covers 15 residues. CDR3 in DNA: TGTGCCAGCAGCTTTCCAACAGGGGGCACCGACGAGCAGTACTTC. This codes for CASSFPTGGTDEQYF.

The CDR3 DNA reads TGTGCCAGCAGTTCTACCCCGACAGGGTTTGACACTGAAGCTTTCTTT. Translating it yields CASSSTPTGFDTEAFF. J is TRBJ1-1 and V is TRBV27; 7 bases align to TRBD1. The CDR3 sequence is 16 residues long. Trimming at V came to 4 bases and at J to 3 bases, leaving 11 bases not matched to a gene. The germline V gene encodes CDR1 MNHEY and CDR2 SMNVEV (reference sequence).

The chain is built from TRBV19 and TRBJ1-2; D remains unclear. This CDR3 is built from 13 residues. The germline gives CDR1 LNHDA, CDR2 SQIVND (reference sequence). Trimming left V 5 bases short and J 5 bases short, with 12 bases between. For the CDR3, the DNA is TGTGCCAGTAGTGGGAGGGAGAGGTATGGCTACACCTTC. Translated: CASSGRERYGYTF.

This clone appeared once. J is TRBJ1-6 and V is TRBV7-3, with 9 bases aligning to TRBD1. Trimming at V came to 2 bases and at J to 10 bases, leaving 3 bases not matched to a gene. Germline V gene lookup returns CDR1 SGHTA and CDR2 FQGTGA. The CDR3 length is 14 residues. CDR3 sequence: CASSLGQGSSPLHF. The CDR3 DNA reads as TGTGCCAGCAGCTTAGGACAGGGGTCATCACCCCTCCACTTT.

The chain carries TRBV11-1 and TRBJ2-5, with D maybe TRBD1 (5 bases). V gave up 6 bases and J gave up 1 base, with 12 bases separating them. The CDR3 is made up of 14 amino acids. Germline CDR1 SGHAT, CDR2 FQDESV (reference sequence). Here the CDR3 reads CASRMLDSQETQYF. The CDR3 DNA follows: TGTGCCAGCAGGATGCTAGACAGCCAAGAGACCCAGTACTTC.

V usage is TRBV27 and J usage is TRBJ1-6; D is possibly TRBD1 (5 bases). The germline gives CDR1 MNHEY, CDR2 SMNVEV (reference sequence). V was pared by 6 bases and J by 2 bases, with 5 bases between. The CDR3 covers 13 residues. The CDR3 nucleotides are TGTGCCAGCAGAGGGGCCTATAATTCACCCCTCCACTTT. Translation gives CASRGAYNSPLHF.

This clone has more than one count but fewer than ten. The V gene is TRBV5-1, the J gene TRBJ2-3; 8 bases are shared with TRBD1. The CDR3 is made up of 15 amino acids. V lost 0 bases to trimming and J lost 4 bases; unmatched junction nucleotides: 4. The germline CDR1 and CDR2 sequences are SGHRS and YFSETQ. In DNA form, the CDR3 reads TGCGCCAGCAGCTTGGGGACAGGGAGCGCAGATACGCAGTATTTT. Protein product: CASSLGTGSADTQYF. The full variable domain, rest sourced from reference TRBV5-1 and TRBJ2-3, is KAGVTQTPRYLIKTRGQQVTLSCSPISGHRSVSWYQQTPGQGLQFLFEYFSETQRNKGNFPGRFSGRQFSNSRSEMNVSTLELGDSALYLCASSLGTGSADTQYFGPGTRLTVL.

In its sample, this clone was seen once. This chain's CDR3 is CASSMDGTGSTLYEQYF. The CDR3 DNA reads as TGTGCCAGTAGTATGGACGGGACAGGGTCAACCCTCTACGAGCAGTACTTC. This rearrangement joins TRBV19 to TRBJ2-7, with 9 bases matching TRBD1. The CDR3 totals 17 residues. Per the germline V gene, CDR1 is LNHDA and CDR2 is SQIVND (reference sequence). The V segment lost 3 bases and the J segment 3 bases; nucleotides outside the gene matches: 12.